This is a list of T cell receptor beta chains from one sample in a study of identical twins. TCRdb ran MiXCR on the 5' RACE reads and lists one entry per CDR3 protein. In the table there are roughly 770,000 distinct CDR3 sequences, roughly 18% of which are singletons. This same sample was also taken into another study, of T cells expressing NK-cell markers.

Sequencing was done on a sample of PBMCs. The receptors shown here come from a woman aged 18-29 years in good health. Both conserved end residues are part of each CDR3. A D gene is named only where the DNA matches it firmly. Clone size, where shown, is once, few, many, or a class for clones that have expanded.

J gene	V gene	clone size	D gene	CDR3 protein	CDR3 DNA
TRBJ2-6	TRBV12-3/TRBV12-4	few	-	CASRYRGATGANVLTF	TGTGCCAGCAGATATCGGGGGGCAACTGGGGCCAACGTCCTGACTTTC
TRBJ2-3	TRBV5-6	few	-	CASNRLLGDTQYF	TGTGCCAGCAACCGCCTTTTGGGAGATACGCAGTATTTT
TRBJ2-2	TRBV21-1	-	-	CASSNSSRGTGELFF	TGTGCCAGCAGCAATAGTTCCAGGGGAACCGGGGAGCTGTTTTTT
TRBJ1-2	TRBV12-3/TRBV12-4	few	TRBD1	CASSSLGGTGELRGYTF	TGTGCCAGCAGTTCCCTGGGCGGGACAGGGGAATTAAGAGGCTACACCTTC
TRBJ2-5	TRBV20-1	-	TRBD2	CSAPTSGGLQETQYF	TGCAGTGCCCCCACTAGCGGGGGGCTCCAAGAGACCCAGTACTTC
TRBJ1-2	TRBV2	-	-	CASSAINYGYTF	TGTGCCAGCTCGGCGATAAACTATGGCTACACCTTC
TRBJ2-1	TRBV20-1	-	TRBD1	CSARVTGSSYNEQFF	TGCAGTGCTAGAGTGACAGGGAGCTCCTACAATGAGCAGTTCTTC
TRBJ2-5	TRBV12-5	many	-	CASGLGETQYF	TGTGCTAGTGGTTTGGGTGAGACCCAGTACTTC
TRBJ2-1	TRBV5-1	-	TRBD2	CASSPGPSGGYYNEQFF	TGCGCCAGCAGCCCGGGGCCTAGCGGGGGGTACTACAATGAGCAGTTCTTC
TRBJ2-4	TRBV7-6	-	-	CASSFPGGDIQYF	TGTGCCAGCAGCTTCCCAGGAGGCGACATTCAGTACTTC
TRBJ1-2	TRBV4-1	few	-	CASSQVGSGHYGYTF	TGCGCCAGCAGCCAAGTAGGCTCAGGACACTATGGCTACACCTTC
TRBJ2-7	TRBV5-1	-	-	CASSLSSGTLTNYEQYF	TGCGCCAGCAGCTTATCGTCCGGGACACTTACAAATTACGAGCAGTACTTC
TRBJ2-1	TRBV27	few	-	CASSPHTGIYNEQFF	TGTGCCAGCAGTCCCCATACGGGGATCTACAATGAGCAGTTCTTC
TRBJ2-1	TRBV7-9	few	-	CASSRTVNEQFF	TGTGCCAGCAGCCGGACCGTAAATGAGCAGTTCTTC
TRBJ2-2	TRBV20-1	-	-	CSARTREHTGELFF	TGCAGTGCTAGGACTAGAGAACACACCGGGGAGCTGTTTTTT
TRBJ2-3	TRBV5-6	few	-	CASSMDRTDTQYF	TGTGCCAGCAGCATGGACCGGACAGATACGCAGTATTTT
TRBJ2-3	TRBV7-8	-	-	CASSPYRSHRTSTDTQYF	TGTGCCAGCAGCCCTTACCGCTCCCACCGAACTAGCACAGATACGCAGTATTTT
TRBJ2-1	TRBV6-1	few	-	CASSPRVTGYNEQFF	TGTGCCAGCAGCCCCAGGGTAACGGGCTACAATGAGCAGTTCTTC
TRBJ2-6	TRBV12-3/TRBV12-4	-	-	CASTLGGPGANVLTF	TGTGCCAGCACCCTCGGGGGCCCTGGGGCCAACGTCCTGACTTTC
TRBJ2-7	TRBV7-2	-	-	CASSTGDNPYEQYF	TGTGCCAGCAGCACGGGGGACAACCCCTACGAGCAGTACTTC
TRBJ2-1	TRBV10-2	few	TRBD1	CASSESKGQGYNEQFF	TGCGCCAGCAGTGAGTCGAAAGGACAGGGGTACAATGAGCAGTTCTTC
TRBJ2-3	TRBV10-2	-	-	CASSKERSTDTQYF	TGCGCCAGCAGCAAAGAGCGGAGCACAGATACGCAGTATTTT
TRBJ2-3	TRBV9	few	-	CASSVDNSPTQYF	TGTGCCAGCAGCGTAGATAACAGCCCTACGCAGTATTTT
TRBJ2-3	TRBV5-1	-	TRBD2	CASSWGGPTDTQYF	TGCGCCAGCAGCTGGGGAGGGCCCACAGATACGCAGTATTTT
TRBJ2-1	TRBV7-9	-	TRBD2	CASSPTGLAGGNEQFF	TGTGCCAGCAGCCCCACTGGGCTAGCGGGGGGTAATGAGCAGTTCTTC
TRBJ2-2	TRBV5-1	few	-	CASSSPQGLAGELFF	TGCGCCAGCAGTTCCCCCCAGGGGTTGGCCGGGGAGCTGTTTTTT
TRBJ2-7	TRBV7-2	-	TRBD1	CASSLFRTGRYEQYF	TGTGCCAGCAGCTTATTCAGGACAGGGAGATACGAGCAGTACTTC
TRBJ2-3	TRBV30	-	-	CAWSPVAAAEGDTQYF	TGTGCCTGGAGTCCTGTCGCGGCGGCTGAGGGCGATACGCAGTATTTT